One sample yielded the 23 T cell receptor beta chains listed below, sequenced in a study of response to subunit inactivated influenza vaccine. In TCRdb, the RT-PCR reads were re-called with MiXCR into one record per CDR3 protein. The sample has about 580,000 distinct CDR3 sequences, less than 15% seen once. The sequencing here drew on PBMCs from blood, taken 11 to 12 days after vaccination. The receptors were gathered from a man aged 50-60 years who received an inactivated influenza vaccine.

This clonotype was observed many times. The V and J genes are TRBV7-6 and TRBJ2-7; D possibly corresponds to TRBD1 (6 bases). V lost 1 base and J lost 6, with 13 bases in between. The germline V gene has CDR1 SGHVS and CDR2 FNYEAQ. The CDR3 runs 14 residues. The CDR3 bases are TGTGCCAGCAGCTTAGTCCCAGGGGCGACCGAGCAGTACTTC. Amino acids: CASSLVPGATEQYF.

The V gene is TRBV20-1, the J gene TRBJ2-5; 10 nucleotides align to TRBD2. J gave up 4 bases and V 1 base, and 6 bases lay outside the gene matches. The germline gives CDR1 DFQATT, CDR2 SNEGSKA (reference sequence). The CDR3 totals 15 residues. In nucleotides, the CDR3 is TGCAGTGCTAGAGTCGGCAGCGGGGGGGGAGAGACCCAGTACTTC. Translated: CSARVGSGGGETQYF.

The rearrangement joins TRBV20-1 to TRBJ1-6; D is ambiguous. The CDR3 sequence is 9 residues long. Germline V gene data show CDR1 as DFQATT and CDR2 as SNEGSKA (reference sequence). Trimming pared 8 bases from V and 8 bases from J, leaving 4 bases between. The CDR3 coding sequence is TGCAGTTGGTATTCACCCCTCCACTTT. Translating it yields CSWYSPLHF.

This rearrangement joins TRBV18 to TRBJ2-5; TRBD1 or TRBD2 may be the D gene (5 bases each). In germline, CDR1 is KGHSH, CDR2 LQKENI. V was pared by 0 bases and J by 6 bases, with 17 bases between. This CDR3 has 16 amino acids. The CDR3 DNA reads TGTGCCAGCTCACCACCAATGGGACCGTCGAGTCAGACCCAGTACTTC. Amino acid sequence: CASSPPMGPSSQTQYF. The full variable domain, its missing parts supplied by reference TRBV18 and TRBJ2-5, is NAGVMQNPRHLVRRRGQEARLRCSPMKGHSHVYWYRQLPEEGLKFMVYLQKENIIDESGMPKERFSAEFPKEGPSILRIQQVVRGDSAAYFCASSPPMGPSSQTQYFGPGTRLLVL.

A few counts support this clonotype. This chain uses TRBV5-1 with TRBJ2-1; D is undetermined. This CDR3 has 15 residues. Germline V lookup: CDR1 SGHRS, CDR2 YFSETQ. V gave up 5 bases and J gave up 4 bases, with 16 bases separating them. CDR3 nucleotide sequence: TGCGCCAGCAGTCTGGCCCAGGCGGCGTACAATGAGCAGTTCTTC. This encodes CASSLAQAAYNEQFF. The full variable domain, its missing parts supplied by reference TRBV5-1 and TRBJ2-1, is KAGVTQTPRYLIKTRGQQVTLSCSPISGHRSVSWYQQTPGQGLQFLFEYFSETQRNKGNFPGRFSGRQFSNSRSEMNVSTLELGDSALYLCASSLAQAAYNEQFFGPGTRLTVL.

This clonotype occurred a few times. V is TRBV27 and J is TRBJ1-1, with D tentatively TRBD1 (5 bases). V lost 4 bases and J 1 base, leaving 10 bases between the germline ends. Looked up from germline, CDR1 is MNHEY and CDR2 is SMNVEV (reference sequence). The length of the CDR3 is 14 residues. The CDR3 here is CASSSGPTNTEAFF. For the CDR3, the DNA is TGTGCCAGCAGTTCGGGACCCACGAACACTGAAGCTTTCTTT.

In its sample, this clonotype was seen many times. The chain recombines TRBV29-1 with TRBJ1-5; D not certain. The CDR3 contains 13 residues. With 7 bases removed from V and 1 base from J, the gap between germline ends came to 11 bases. Looked up from germline, CDR1 is SQVTM and CDR2 is ANQGSEA. The CDR3 nucleotides read TGCAGCGCTCGCGCGAGCAGCAATCAGCCCCAGCATTTT. Protein sequence: CSARASSNQPQHF. The full variable domain, its missing parts supplied by reference TRBV29-1 and TRBJ1-5, is SAVISQKPSRDICQRGTSLTIQCQVDSQVTMMFWYRQQPGQSLTLIATANQGSEATYESGFVIDKFPISRPNLTFSTLTVSNMSPEDSSIYLCSARASSNQPQHFGDGTRLSIL.

This clonotype was found a few times. The V call is TRBV6-2 or TRBV6-3, the J call TRBJ2-7; D not resolved. Germline CDR1 and CDR2: MNHEY and SVGEGT. The germline V and J ends were trimmed by 7 bases and 6 bases, with 10 bases remaining between them. The CDR3 contains 11 residues. CDR3 sequence: CASKFGREQYF. In DNA form, the CDR3 reads TGTGCCAGCAAGTTCGGGCGCGAGCAGTACTTC.

This clonotype showed up just a few times. The chain employs TRBV11-3 and TRBJ2-2; D ambiguous. This CDR3 is 13 amino acids long. With 5 bases removed from V and 8 bases from J, the gap between germline ends came to 12 bases. Germline V gives CDR1 SGHNT, CDR2 YENEEA. The CDR3 loop is CASSRNGLGELFF. The CDR3 DNA reads as TGTGCCAGCAGCCGCAACGGGCTGGGGGAGCTGTTTTTT.

The gene calls are TRBV4-2 and TRBJ2-5; TRBD2 agrees at 7 bases. V trimming: 4 bases; J trimming: 5 bases; junction bases outside the gene matches: 10. From germline, CDR1 is LGHNA and CDR2 YNFKEQ. The CDR3 consists of 15 residues. As DNA, the CDR3 is TGTGCCAGCAGCCGCCGGGACTATGAGGCCGAGACCCAGTACTTC. Its protein is CASSRRDYEAETQYF.

This clonotype was counted between two and nine times. The V call is TRBV9, the J call TRBJ2-7; possible D gene TRBD1, 5 bases. The CDR3 consists of 14 residues. V was clipped by 0 bases and J by 6 bases, with 13 bases between them. Germline values: CDR1 SGDLS, CDR2 YYNGEE. The CDR3 sequence: CASSVDTKGSEQYF. DNA of the CDR3: TGTGCCAGCAGCGTAGATACCAAGGGGTCCGAGCAGTACTTC. Based on the CDR3 plus reference TRBV9 and TRBJ2-7, the full variable domain is DSGVTQTPKHLITATGQRVTLRCSPRSGDLSVYWYQQSLDQGLQFLIQYYNGEERAKGNILERFSAQQFPDLHSELNLSSLELGDSALYFCASSVDTKGSEQYFGPGTRLTVT.

V gene TRBV25-1 combines with J gene TRBJ2-3; D remains unclear. CDR1 MGHDK and CDR2 SYGVNS come from the germline V gene. The CDR3 sequence is 16 residues long. Trimming shortened V by 3 bases and J by 0 bases, and 13 bases separated the two germline ends. In DNA, the CDR3 is TGTGCCAGCAGTGAGCCCGTTGGGCGTAGCACAGATACGCAGTATTTT. Its translation: CASSEPVGRSTDTQYF. Full variable domain (outside the CDR3, taken from reference TRBV25-1 and TRBJ2-3): EADIYQTPRYLVIGTGKKITLECSQTMGHDKMYWYQQDPGMELHLIHYSYGVNSTEKGDLSSESTVSRIRTEHFPLTLESARPSHTSQYLCASSEPVGRSTDTQYFGPGTRLTVL.

A few counts support this clonotype. The chain couples TRBV20-1 to TRBJ2-3; maybe TRBD1 (6 bases). The CDR3 is 13 residues long. CDR1 is DFQATT and CDR2 is SNEGSKA in the germline V gene (reference sequence). V gave up 1 base and J gave up 6 bases, with 11 bases separating them. The DNA of the CDR3 is TGCAGTGCTAGAGGACAGGTATCGGATACGCAGTATTTT. It yields the protein CSARGQVSDTQYF.

This clonotype was seen only a few times. The chain has TRBV6-6 and TRBJ2-1, with a weak D call TRBD1 (5 bases). The CDR3 has 13 amino acids. Trimming removed 2 bases at V and 8 bases at J, with 10 bases between. The germline V gene has CDR1 MNHNY and CDR2 SVGAGI (reference sequence). In DNA, the CDR3 is TGTGCCAGCAGTTACCAGGGTTGGGATGAGCAGTTCTTC. It encodes CASSYQGWDEQFF.

The V call is TRBV4-3, the J call TRBJ2-2, with a possible D match to TRBD2 (5 bases). Germline CDR1 is LGHNA and CDR2 is YSLEER. The CDR3 sequence is 17 residues long. The V end lost 0 bases, the J end lost 3 bases, and 14 bases lay between the germline ends. The CDR3 DNA reads as TGCGCCAGCAGCCAAGAAGTTCCTAGCAGTTACACCGGGGAGCTGTTTTTT. Its protein is CASSQEVPSSYTGELFF.

This chain uses TRBV19 with TRBJ2-7, with TRBD2 as a possible D gene (6 bases). V lost 5 bases, J lost 7 bases, and 18 bases lay in between. The CDR3 loop spans 14 amino acids. Germline CDR1 reads LNHDA; CDR2 reads SQIVND (reference sequence). This CDR3 reads CASSGLAPTGEQYF. CDR3 sequence (DNA): TGTGCCAGTAGTGGGCTAGCGCCGACTGGAGAGCAGTACTTC.

The V call is TRBV20-1, the J call TRBJ1-2; TRBD1 matches 8 bases. The germline gives CDR1 DFQATT, CDR2 SNEGSKA (reference sequence). The CDR3 loop spans 13 amino acids. V shed 5 bases and J 10 bases; nucleotides not matched to a gene: 12. CDR3 sequence: CSAGSPGQGDYTF. CDR3 DNA sequence: TGCAGTGCTGGTAGCCCCGGACAGGGTGACTACACCTTC.

The sample holds a few counts of this clonotype. The CDR3 coding sequence is TGTGCCAGTACAGGCGCGACGAACACCGGGGAGCTGTTTTTT. Its protein is CASTGATNTGELFF. The chain combines TRBV5-5 with TRBJ2-2, with D possibly TRBD1 on 5 matching bases. CDR3 length: 14 amino acids. Trimming shortened V by 8 bases and J by 0 bases, and 11 bases separated the two germline ends. Germline lookup yields CDR1 SGHKS and CDR2 YYEKEE (reference sequence).

There are many counts of this clonotype. The chain combines TRBV6-1 with TRBJ1-5; D remains unclear. Germline V lookup: CDR1 MNHNS, CDR2 SASEGT. Trimming removed 6 bases at V and 0 bases at J, with 9 bases between. The CDR3 extends over 14 amino acids. CDR3 amino acids: CASSRDLSNQPQHF. The CDR3 DNA follows: TGTGCCAGCAGCCGTGACCTTAGCAATCAGCCCCAGCATTTT.

The table lists this clonotype with many counts. This sequence joins TRBV12-3 or TRBV12-4 and TRBJ1-2; 9 bases are a match to TRBD1. The CDR3 extends over 14 amino acids. V shed 5 bases and J 5 bases; nucleotides not matched to a gene: 6. CDR3 region: CASSPTGGTYGYTF. As DNA, the CDR3 is TGTGCCAGCAGTCCGACAGGGGGGACTTATGGCTACACCTTC.

This clonotype was seen more than once but under ten times. This chain connects TRBV6-2 or TRBV6-3 to TRBJ2-1, with 13 positions matching TRBD2. This CDR3 region has 19 residues. Germline V gene data show CDR1 as MNHEY and CDR2 as SVGEGT. The J segment lost 0 bases and the V segment lost 0 bases, leaving 5 bases of the junction unmatched. CDR3 region: CASSYSGLAGLSSYNEQFF. CDR3 nucleotide sequence: TGTGCCAGCAGTTACTCGGGACTAGCGGGGCTGAGCTCCTACAATGAGCAGTTCTTC.

This clonotype was recorded a few times. V is TRBV6-1 and J is TRBJ1-1; 8 bases are shared with TRBD1. The CDR3 has 17 amino acids. V lost 6 bases to trimming and J lost 0 bases; unmatched junction nucleotides: 12. The germline CDR1 and CDR2 sequences are MNHNS and SASEGT. Here the CDR3 DNA reads TGTGCCAGCAGAGCAAGGACAGGGTCTTTTATGAACACTGAAGCTTTCTTT. Protein sequence: CASRARTGSFMNTEAFF.

This clonotype was recorded a few times. The rearrangement uses TRBV10-3 and TRBJ2-1; the match to TRBD2 covers 11 bases. V lost 3 bases, J lost 7 bases, and 2 bases stayed unmatched. Germline V lookup: CDR1 ENHRY, CDR2 SYGVKD. The CDR3 is 14 amino acids. CDR3 region: CAISDSGRANEQFF. CDR3 DNA: TGTGCCATCAGTGATAGCGGGAGGGCAAATGAGCAGTTCTTC.